The 10 T cell receptor beta chains below come from one sample, sequenced in a study of T cell changes during pregnancy in multiple sclerosis. The repertoire was sequenced with immunoSEQ multiplex PCR; TCRdb's copy has only in-frame clones and lacks some. The sample carries 50,000 to 70,000 clones, 75% to 95% recorded once. The material sequenced was CD8+ T cells from peripheral blood mononuclear cells, taken before pregnancy. The receptors were sampled from a female donor with multiple sclerosis, enrolled in a pregnancy study.

The J gene is TRBJ2-3, the V gene TRBV7-6; the D gene is possibly TRBD2 (7 bases). Germline loops: CDR1 SGHVS, CDR2 FNYEAQ. V was clipped by 5 bases and J by 3 bases, with 18 bases between them. This CDR3 spans 16 amino acids. CDR3 sequence (DNA): TGTGCCAGCAGCCTCCTGGGAGGGGGGACTACAGATACGCAGTATTTT. Protein: CASSLLGGGTTDTQYF.

The chain joins TRBV7-9 to TRBJ2-7; 10 bases agree with TRBD2. V was pared by 2 bases and J by 3 bases, with 4 bases of the junction left unmatched. Germline assignment: CDR1 SEHNR and CDR2 FQNEAQ (reference sequence). The CDR3 is 15 residues long. The CDR3 is CASSLSSSGGYEQYF. The CDR3 DNA follows: TGTGCCAGCAGCTTATCGTCTAGCGGGGGCTACGAGCAGTACTTC.

The chain carries TRBV6-4 and TRBJ1-5; no clear D. Trimming took 0 bases from V and 4 from J, leaving 13 bases between them. CDR3 length: 16 residues. The germline V gene has CDR1 MRHNA and CDR2 SNTAGT. CDR3 DNA: TGTGCCAGCAGTGACTCGAATGGGCCCTGGAATCAGCCCCAGCATTTT. It is translated as CASSDSNGPWNQPQHF.

This clone appeared a single time. The chain has TRBV25-1 and TRBJ1-4; D possibly corresponds to TRBD1 (5 bases). Trimming removed 4 bases at V and 10 bases at J, with 13 bases between. This CDR3 contains 13 residues. Germline lookup yields CDR1 MGHDK and CDR2 SYGVNS. The CDR3 loop reads CASSGSVGGKLFF. Here the CDR3 DNA reads TGTGCCAGCAGTGGCTCGGTCGGGGGAAAACTGTTTTTT.

This chain connects TRBV5-4 to TRBJ2-7; 7 bases are a match to TRBD2. CDR1 is SGHNT and CDR2 is YYREEE in the germline V gene (reference sequence). V shed 2 bases, J shed 0 bases, and the junction held 2 bases outside the gene matches. The CDR3 covers 14 residues. As DNA, the CDR3 is TGTGCCAGCAGCTTTGGGACTAACTCCTACGAGCAGTACTTC. Translating gives CASSFGTNSYEQYF. Drawing the rest from reference TRBV5-4 and TRBJ2-7, the complete variable domain is ETGVTQSPTHLIKTRGQQVTLRCSSQSGHNTVSWYQQALGQGPQFIFQYYREEENGRGNFPPRFSGLQFPNYSSELNVNALELDDSALYLCASSFGTNSYEQYFGPGTRLTVT.

The chain links TRBV19 to TRBJ1-6; the match to TRBD1 covers 7 bases. Trimming took 3 bases from V and 3 from J; bases not matched to a gene: 5. This CDR3 is 16 amino acids long. Germline lookup yields CDR1 LNHDA and CDR2 SQIVND (reference sequence). The CDR3 region is CASSIWAGGYNSPLHF. The CDR3 bases are TGTGCCAGTAGTATCTGGGCAGGGGGCTATAATTCACCCCTCCACTTT.

The chain recombines TRBV2 with TRBJ1-5; D remains ambiguous. Trimming left V 2 bases short and J 0 bases short, with 8 bases between. The CDR3 has 15 residues. Germline lookup yields CDR1 SNHLY and CDR2 FYNNEI. Written as DNA, the CDR3 is TGTGCCAGCAGTGAACAGGCTTATAGCAATCAGCCCCAGCATTTT. Its protein product is CASSEQAYSNQPQHF.

The V gene is TRBV5-4, the J gene TRBJ2-1; 8 bases are shared with TRBD1. After removal of 5 bases from V and 5 bases from J, the junction contained 15 bases not matched to a gene. Germline V gene data show CDR1 as SGHNT and CDR2 as YYREEE (reference sequence). CDR3 length equals 17 residues. In nucleotides, the CDR3 is TGTGCCAGCAGTTTGCACCTGGACAGGGTGGTTAACAATGAGCAGTTCTTC. Translation: CASSLHLDRVVNNEQFF.

CDR3 sequence reads: CASSHPRGVHEQFF. Here the CDR3 DNA reads TGTGCCAGCAGCCACCCCAGGGGGGTCCATGAGCAGTTCTTC. The chain couples TRBV5-5 to TRBJ2-1, with D perhaps TRBD1 (7 bases). With 4 bases removed from V and 8 bases from J, the gap between germline ends came to 16 bases. This CDR3 is 14 amino acids long. Germline V CDR1 and CDR2: SGHKS, YYEKEE (reference sequence).

This rearrangement joins TRBV27 to TRBJ1-2, with TRBD1 as a possible D gene (5 bases). Looked up from germline, CDR1 is MNHEY and CDR2 is SMNVEV (reference sequence). With 3 bases removed from V and 10 bases from J, the gap between germline ends came to 15 bases. The CDR3 has 13 residues. CDR3 nucleotides: TGTGCCAGCAGTTTGCGGCAGGGTTTAGCCTACACCTTC. It specifies CASSLRQGLAYTF.